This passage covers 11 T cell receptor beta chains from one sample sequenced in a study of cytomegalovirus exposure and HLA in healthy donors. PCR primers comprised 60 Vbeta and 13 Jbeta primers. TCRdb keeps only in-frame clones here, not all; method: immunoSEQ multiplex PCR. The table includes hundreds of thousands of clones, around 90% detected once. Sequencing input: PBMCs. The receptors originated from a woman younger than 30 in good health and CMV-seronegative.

In DNA form, the CDR3 reads TGTGCCAGCAGCTTAAGATTGGAAGGGGCTCTAGGTGGAAACACCATATATTTT. Translating it yields CASSLRLEGALGGNTIYF. V is TRBV7-8 and J is TRBJ1-3, with TRBD1 as a possible D gene (5 bases). Trimming cost V 2 bases and J 3 bases, with 20 bases left between them. In germline, CDR1 is SGHVS, CDR2 FQNEAQ. This CDR3 has 18 residues.

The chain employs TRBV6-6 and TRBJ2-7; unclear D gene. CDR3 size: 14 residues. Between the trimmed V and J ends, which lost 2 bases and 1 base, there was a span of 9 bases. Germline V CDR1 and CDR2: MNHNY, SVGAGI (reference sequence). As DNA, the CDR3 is TGTGCCAGCAGTTACAGTACTACATCCTACGAGCAGTACTTC. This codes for CASSYSTTSYEQYF.

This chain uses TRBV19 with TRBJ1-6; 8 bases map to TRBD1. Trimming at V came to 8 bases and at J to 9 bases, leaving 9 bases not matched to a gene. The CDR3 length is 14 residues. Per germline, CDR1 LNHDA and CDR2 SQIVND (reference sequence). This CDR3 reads CASWGGQESSPLHF. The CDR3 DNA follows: TGTGCCAGTTGGGGGGGACAGGAGTCTTCACCCCTCCACTTT.

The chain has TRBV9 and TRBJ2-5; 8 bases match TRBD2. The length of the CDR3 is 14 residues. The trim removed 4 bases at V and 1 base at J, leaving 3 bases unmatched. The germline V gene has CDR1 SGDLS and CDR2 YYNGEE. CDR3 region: CASSFSGGQETQYF. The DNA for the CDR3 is TGTGCCAGCAGCTTCAGCGGGGGCCAAGAGACCCAGTACTTC.

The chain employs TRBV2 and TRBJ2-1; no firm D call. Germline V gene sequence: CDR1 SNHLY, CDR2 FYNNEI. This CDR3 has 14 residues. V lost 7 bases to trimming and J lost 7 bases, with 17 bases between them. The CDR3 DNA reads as TGTGCCAGCAACCCCTCCTCTACCCTTAATGAGCAGTTCTTC. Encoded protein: CASNPSSTLNEQFF.

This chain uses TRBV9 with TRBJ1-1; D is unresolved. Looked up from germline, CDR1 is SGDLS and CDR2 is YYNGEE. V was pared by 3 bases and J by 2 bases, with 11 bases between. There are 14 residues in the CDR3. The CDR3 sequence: CASSGREVNTEAFF. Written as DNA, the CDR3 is TGTGCCAGCAGCGGGAGGGAGGTCAACACTGAAGCTTTCTTT.

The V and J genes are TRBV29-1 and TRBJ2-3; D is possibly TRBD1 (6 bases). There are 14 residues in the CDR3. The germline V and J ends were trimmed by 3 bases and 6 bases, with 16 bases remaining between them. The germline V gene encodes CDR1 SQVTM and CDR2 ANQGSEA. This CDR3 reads CSVELMGAGDTQYF. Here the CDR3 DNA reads TGCAGCGTTGAGTTGATGGGGGCTGGGGATACGCAGTATTTT.

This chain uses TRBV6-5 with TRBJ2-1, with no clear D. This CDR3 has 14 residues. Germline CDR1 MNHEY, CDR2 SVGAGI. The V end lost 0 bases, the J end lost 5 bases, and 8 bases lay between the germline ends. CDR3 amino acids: CASSYSRLNNEQFF. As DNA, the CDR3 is TGTGCCAGCAGTTACTCGAGACTTAACAATGAGCAGTTCTTC.

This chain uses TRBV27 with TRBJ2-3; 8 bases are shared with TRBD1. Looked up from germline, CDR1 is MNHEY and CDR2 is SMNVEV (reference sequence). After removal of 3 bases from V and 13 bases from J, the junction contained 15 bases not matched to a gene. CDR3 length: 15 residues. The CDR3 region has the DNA TGTGCCAGCAGTTTTTTTCGGGCAGGGGGCAGGGGGGAGTATTTT. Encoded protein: CASSFFRAGGRGEYF.

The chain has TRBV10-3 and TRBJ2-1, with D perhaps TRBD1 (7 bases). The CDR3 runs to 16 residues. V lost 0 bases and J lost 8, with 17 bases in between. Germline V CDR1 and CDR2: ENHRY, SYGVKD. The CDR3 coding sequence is TGTGCCATCAGTGAGTCGGGCAGGGGGGCTAAGCATGAGCAGTTCTTC. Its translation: CAISESGRGAKHEQFF.

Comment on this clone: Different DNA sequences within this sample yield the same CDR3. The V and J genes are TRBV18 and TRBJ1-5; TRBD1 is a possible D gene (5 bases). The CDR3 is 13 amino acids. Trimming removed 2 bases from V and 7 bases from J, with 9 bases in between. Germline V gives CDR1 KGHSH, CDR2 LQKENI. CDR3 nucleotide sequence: TGTGCCAGCTCACCAGGGGGAGGGCAGCCCCAGCATTTT. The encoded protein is CASSPGGGQPQHF.